A single sample is the source of the 15 T cell receptor beta chains below, sequenced in a study of Ad26.COV2.S vaccination and SARS-CoV-2 variants (dated by TCRdb to about 2021). The library was obtained by the immunoSEQ multiplex PCR assay. TCRdb re-hosts the immuneACCESS table, in-frame sequences only. Its copies lack some clones; in the studies checked, an unresolved V gene accounts for under half of them, and the cause for the rest is not known. In all, the sample holds roughly 680,000 clones, and around 89% of those were seen once. Roughly 1.5% of the sample goes to the ten largest clones. What the treatment or condition label conveys for this sample: 15 to 20 received Ad26.COV2.S at low or high dose, single or two shots; about 5 received placebo; per-sample allocation not given. For vaccine and placebo recipients, repertoires were sequenced using samples collected on day 63 after the first injection.

The sequenced sample was peripheral blood, obtained in a trial of Ad26.COV2.S vaccine versus placebo. The receptors here all came from a person between 18 and 60 years old who received the Ad26.COV2.S COVID-19 vaccine or a placebo.

Notes on this clone: Within the sample, other DNA sequences also encode this same CDR3. The CDR3 DNA follows: TGTGCCTGGAGTGTAGGGGGAACTAATGAAAAACTGTTTTTT. Its translation: CAWSVGGTNEKLFF. V and J are TRBV30 and TRBJ1-4; the D gene is possibly TRBD1 (6 bases). Between the trimmed V and J ends, which lost 0 bases and 1 base, there was a span of 6 bases. The CDR3 extends over 14 amino acids. The germline V gene encodes CDR1 GTSNPN and CDR2 SVGIG (reference sequence).

The gene calls are TRBV7-6 and TRBJ2-1; D is undetermined. The ends were cut back, 3 bases at V and 0 bases at J, with 9 bases in the middle. Germline V gives CDR1 SGHVS, CDR2 FNYEAQ. The CDR3 sequence is 15 residues long. The CDR3 is CASSFDDFSYNEQFF. DNA of the CDR3: TGTGCCAGCAGCTTCGATGACTTCTCCTACAATGAGCAGTTCTTC.

The chain has TRBV6-1 and TRBJ1-5, with D hard to call. This CDR3 comprises 14 residues. V was cut by 2 bases and J by 3 bases, with 8 bases left in between. Germline V lookup: CDR1 MNHNS, CDR2 SASEGT. Here the CDR3 reads CASSESQTNQPQHF. CDR3 nucleotides: TGTGCCAGCAGTGAAAGCCAGACCAATCAGCCCCAGCATTTT.

This rearrangement joins TRBV19 to TRBJ2-2, with a possible D match to TRBD2 (5 bases). This CDR3 is 15 amino acids long. Germline lookup yields CDR1 LNHDA and CDR2 SQIVND (reference sequence). Trimming stripped 5 bases from V and 3 bases from J, with 13 bases between. CDR3 residues: CASSPGFLDTGELFF. The CDR3 region has the DNA TGTGCCAGTAGTCCGGGGTTTCTGGACACCGGGGAGCTGTTTTTT.

The genes are TRBV19 and TRBJ1-5; 9 bases agree with TRBD1. Germline loops: CDR1 LNHDA, CDR2 SQIVND (reference sequence). The length of the CDR3 is 14 residues. V lost 7 bases and J lost 5; bases outside the gene matches: 6. This CDR3 reads CASKPGQGHQPQHF. CDR3 sequence (DNA): TGTGCCAGTAAACCGGGACAGGGCCATCAGCCCCAGCATTTT.

The chain carries TRBV20-1 and TRBJ2-1; D is ambiguous. Deletions cut 5 bases from V and 12 bases from J, with 11 bases between. This CDR3 region has 10 residues. The V gene's germline CDR1 is DFQATT and CDR2 SNEGSKA (reference sequence). CDR3 amino acids: CSAARIRQFF. The CDR3 DNA reads TGCAGTGCTGCCAGAATCCGGCAGTTCTTC.

The CDR3 reads CASSLGLAGEQFF. In DNA, the CDR3 is TGTGCCAGCAGCTTAGGACTAGCAGGTGAGCAGTTCTTC. V and J are TRBV13 and TRBJ2-1; TRBD2 is a possible D gene (6 bases). This CDR3 contains 13 residues. Looked up from germline, CDR1 is PRHDT and CDR2 is FYEKMQ (reference sequence). The V end was cut by 0 bases, the J end by 9 bases, with 9 bases between.

The chain employs TRBV6-5 and TRBJ2-1; D not certain. V was clipped by 2 bases and J by 4 bases, with 15 bases between them. Germline V gene lookup returns CDR1 MNHEY and CDR2 SVGAGI. The CDR3 spans 16 residues. DNA of the CDR3: TGTGCCAGCAGTTACAGGGTCTCCGGTCAATACAATGAGCAGTTCTTC. Protein sequence: CASSYRVSGQYNEQFF.

CDR3 in DNA: TGTGCCAGCAGCCCCCGAGAGGGTGAAGCTTTCTTT. It yields the protein CASSPREGEAFF. The J gene is TRBJ1-1, the V gene TRBV13, with D unresolved. In germline, CDR1 is PRHDT, CDR2 FYEKMQ (reference sequence). V gave up 5 bases and J gave up 7 bases, with 11 bases separating them. The CDR3 is made up of 12 amino acids. Full variable domain (outside the CDR3, taken from reference TRBV13 and TRBJ1-1): AAGVIQSPRHLIKEKRETATLKCYPIPRHDTVYWYQQGPGQDPQFLISFYEKMQSDKGSIPDRFSAQQFSDYHSELNMSSLELGDSALYFCASSPREGEAFFGQGTRLTVV.

The rearrangement uses TRBV11-3 and TRBJ2-7; 12 bases fit TRBD1. The CDR3 consists of 15 residues. V lost 5 bases to trimming and J lost 6 bases; unmatched junction nucleotides: 8. CDR1 is SGHNT and CDR2 is YENEEA in the germline V gene. CDR3 sequence reads: CASSLDGTGGGEQYF. In DNA form, the CDR3 reads TGTGCCAGCAGCCTGGACGGGACAGGGGGCGGCGAGCAGTACTTC.

The V gene is TRBV19, the J gene TRBJ2-2; a possible D gene is TRBD2 (6 bases). The CDR3 extends over 17 amino acids. The V gene's germline CDR1 is LNHDA and CDR2 SQIVND (reference sequence). Trimming left V 6 bases short and J 1 base short, with 18 bases between. The DNA for the CDR3 is TGTGCCAGTAGAAGGGGATCGGGGACTGTGAACACCGGGGAGCTGTTTTTT. It is translated as CASRRGSGTVNTGELFF.

This chain links TRBV30 with TRBJ2-5; 8 bases agree with TRBD2. This CDR3 is 11 amino acids long. V gave up 5 bases and J gave up 6 bases; unmatched junction bases: 2. Germline V CDR1 and CDR2: GTSNPN, SVGIG (reference sequence). DNA of the CDR3: TGTGCCTGGGAGCGGGGGAAGACCCAGTACTTC. It codes for CAWERGKTQYF.

The chain links TRBV6-5 to TRBJ1-1; no firm D call. The V and J ends lost 2 bases and 7 bases respectively, with 14 bases between them. CDR3 length: 14 amino acids. Germline V gene data show CDR1 as MNHEY and CDR2 as SVGAGI. CDR3 in DNA: TGTGCCAGCAGTTACGCATCCGGGCGAGGTGAAGCTTTCTTT. It translates to CASSYASGRGEAFF.

This chain joins TRBV7-9 and TRBJ1-5; D is unresolved. In germline, CDR1 is SEHNR, CDR2 FQNEAQ (reference sequence). V was cut by 5 bases and J by 0 bases, with 11 bases left in between. The CDR3 is 15 amino acids. In DNA, the CDR3 is TGTGCCAGCAGCGCCGGTGGGATTAGCAATCAGCCCCAGCATTTT. This translates into CASSAGGISNQPQHF.

The chain has TRBV5-5 and TRBJ2-1; 16 bases map to TRBD2. The V segment lost 2 bases and the J segment 5 bases; nucleotides outside the gene matches: 13. Germline values: CDR1 SGHKS, CDR2 YYEKEE (reference sequence). The CDR3 loop spans 20 amino acids. The CDR3 nucleotides read TGTGCCAGCAGCTTAAACTCCGGGACTAGCGGGAGGGCCCGCCACAATGAGCAGTTCTTC. Its protein is CASSLNSGTSGRARHNEQFF.